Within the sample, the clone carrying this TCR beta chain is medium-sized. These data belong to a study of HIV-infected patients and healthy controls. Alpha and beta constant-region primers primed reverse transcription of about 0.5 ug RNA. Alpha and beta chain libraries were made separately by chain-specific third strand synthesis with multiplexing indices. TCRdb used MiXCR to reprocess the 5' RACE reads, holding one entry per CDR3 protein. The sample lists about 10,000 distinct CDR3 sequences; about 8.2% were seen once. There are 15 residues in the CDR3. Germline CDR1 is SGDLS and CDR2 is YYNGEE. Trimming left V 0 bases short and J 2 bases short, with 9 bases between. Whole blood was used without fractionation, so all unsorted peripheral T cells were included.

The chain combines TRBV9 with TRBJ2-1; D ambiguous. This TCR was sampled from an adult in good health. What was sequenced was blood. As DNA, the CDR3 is TGTGCCAGCAGCGTAGAACAGAACACCTACAATGAGCAGTTCTTC. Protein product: CASSVEQNTYNEQFF.